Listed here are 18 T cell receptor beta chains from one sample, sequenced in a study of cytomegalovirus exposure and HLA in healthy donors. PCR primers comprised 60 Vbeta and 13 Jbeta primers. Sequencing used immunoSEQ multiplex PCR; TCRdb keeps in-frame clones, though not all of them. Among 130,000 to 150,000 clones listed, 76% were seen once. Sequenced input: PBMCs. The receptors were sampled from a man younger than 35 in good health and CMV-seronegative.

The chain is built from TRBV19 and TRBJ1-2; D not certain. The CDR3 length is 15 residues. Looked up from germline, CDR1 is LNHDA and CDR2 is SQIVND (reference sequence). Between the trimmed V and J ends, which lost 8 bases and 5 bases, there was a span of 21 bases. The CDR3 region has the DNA TGTGCCAGTCAATTACTGGAGGCCGAGGGATATGGCTACACCTTC. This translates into CASQLLEAEGYGYTF.

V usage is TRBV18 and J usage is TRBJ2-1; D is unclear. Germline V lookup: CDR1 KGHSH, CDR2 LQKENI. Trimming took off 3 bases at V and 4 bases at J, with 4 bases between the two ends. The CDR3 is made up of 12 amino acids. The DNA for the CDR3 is TGTGCCAGCTCACCTCAGTACAATGAGCAGTTCTTC. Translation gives CASSPQYNEQFF.

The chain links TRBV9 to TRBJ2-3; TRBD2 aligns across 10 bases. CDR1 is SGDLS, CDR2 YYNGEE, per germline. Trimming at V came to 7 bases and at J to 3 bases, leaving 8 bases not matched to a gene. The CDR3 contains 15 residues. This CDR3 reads CASVPLAGETDTQYF. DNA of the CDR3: TGTGCCAGCGTTCCGCTAGCGGGAGAAACAGATACGCAGTATTTT.

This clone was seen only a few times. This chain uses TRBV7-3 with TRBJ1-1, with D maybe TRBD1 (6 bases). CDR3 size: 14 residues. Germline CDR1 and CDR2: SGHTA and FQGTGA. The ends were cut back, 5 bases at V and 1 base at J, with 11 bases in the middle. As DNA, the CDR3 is TGTGCCAGCAGCGAGCAGGGGCAGAACACTGAAGCTTTCTTT. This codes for CASSEQGQNTEAFF.

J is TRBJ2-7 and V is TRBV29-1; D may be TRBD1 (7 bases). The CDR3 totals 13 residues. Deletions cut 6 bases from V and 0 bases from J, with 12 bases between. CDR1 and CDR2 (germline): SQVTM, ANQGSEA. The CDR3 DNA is TGCAGCGTCCCGCGGGACAGCTCCTACGAGCAGTACTTC. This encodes CSVPRDSSYEQYF.

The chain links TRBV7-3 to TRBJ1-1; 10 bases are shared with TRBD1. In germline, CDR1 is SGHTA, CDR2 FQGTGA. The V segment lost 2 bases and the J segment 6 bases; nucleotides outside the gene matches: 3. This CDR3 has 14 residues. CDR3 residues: CASSLRTGGSEAFF. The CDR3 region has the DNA TGTGCCAGCAGCTTACGGACAGGGGGGTCTGAAGCTTTCTTT.

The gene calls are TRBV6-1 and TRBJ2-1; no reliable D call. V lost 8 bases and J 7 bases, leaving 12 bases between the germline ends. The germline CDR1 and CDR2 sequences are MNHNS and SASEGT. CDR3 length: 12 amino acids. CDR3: CASVRLENEQFF. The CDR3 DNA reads TGTGCCAGCGTGCGTCTAGAGAATGAGCAGTTCTTC.

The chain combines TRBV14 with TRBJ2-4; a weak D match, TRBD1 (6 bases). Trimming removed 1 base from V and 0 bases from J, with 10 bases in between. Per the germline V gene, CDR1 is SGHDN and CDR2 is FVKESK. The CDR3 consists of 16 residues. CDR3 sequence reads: CASSQGTAIAKNIQYF. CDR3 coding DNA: TGTGCCAGCAGCCAAGGGACAGCTATAGCCAAAAACATTCAGTACTTC.

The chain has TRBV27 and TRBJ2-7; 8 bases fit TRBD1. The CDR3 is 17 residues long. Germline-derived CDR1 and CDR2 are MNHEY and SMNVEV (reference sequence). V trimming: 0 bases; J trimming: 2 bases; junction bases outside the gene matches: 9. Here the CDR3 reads CASSLSSLAQGAYEQYF. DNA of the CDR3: TGTGCCAGCAGTTTATCGTCTTTGGCACAGGGGGCCTACGAGCAGTACTTC.

The CDR3 is CASSEGQGANYGYTF. Written as DNA, the CDR3 is TGTGCCAGCAGCGAGGGACAGGGGGCTAACTATGGCTACACCTTC. The chain couples TRBV5-4 to TRBJ1-2; TRBD1 matches 11 bases. After removal of 4 bases from V and 0 bases from J, the junction contained 2 bases not matched to a gene. The CDR3 contains 15 residues. Germline CDR1 reads SGHNT; CDR2 reads YYREEE (reference sequence).

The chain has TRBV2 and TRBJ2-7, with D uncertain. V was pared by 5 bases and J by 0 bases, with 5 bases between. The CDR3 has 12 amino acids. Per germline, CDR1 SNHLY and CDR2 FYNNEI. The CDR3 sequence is CASSLSSYEQYF. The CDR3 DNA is TGTGCCAGCAGTTTGAGCTCCTACGAGCAGTACTTC.

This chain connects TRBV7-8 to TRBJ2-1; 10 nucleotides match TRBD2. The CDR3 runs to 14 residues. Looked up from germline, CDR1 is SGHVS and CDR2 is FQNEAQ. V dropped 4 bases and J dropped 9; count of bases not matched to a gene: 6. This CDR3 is CASSSSGLAAEQFF. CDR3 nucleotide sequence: TGTGCCAGCAGCTCGTCTGGACTAGCGGCTGAGCAGTTCTTC.

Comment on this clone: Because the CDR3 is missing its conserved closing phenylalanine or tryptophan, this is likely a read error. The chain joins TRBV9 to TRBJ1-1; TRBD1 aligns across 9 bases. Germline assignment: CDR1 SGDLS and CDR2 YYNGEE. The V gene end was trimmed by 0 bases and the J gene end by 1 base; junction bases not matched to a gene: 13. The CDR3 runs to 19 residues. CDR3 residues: CASSVARTGVTNSNTEAFL. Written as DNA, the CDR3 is TGTGCCAGCAGCGTAGCTCGGACAGGGGTTACAAACTCGAACACTGAAGCTTTCCTT.

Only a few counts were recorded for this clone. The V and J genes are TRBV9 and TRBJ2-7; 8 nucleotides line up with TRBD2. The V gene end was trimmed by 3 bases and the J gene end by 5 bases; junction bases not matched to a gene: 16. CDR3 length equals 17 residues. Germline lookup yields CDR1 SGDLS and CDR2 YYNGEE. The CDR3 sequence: CASSARSGRTGTDEQYF. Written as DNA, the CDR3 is TGTGCCAGCAGCGCACGGAGCGGGAGAACAGGGACGGACGAGCAGTACTTC.

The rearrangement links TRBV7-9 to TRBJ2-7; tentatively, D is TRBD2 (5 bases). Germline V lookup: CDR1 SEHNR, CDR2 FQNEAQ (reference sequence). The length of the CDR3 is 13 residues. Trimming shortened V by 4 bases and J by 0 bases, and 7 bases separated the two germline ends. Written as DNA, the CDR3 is TGTGCCAGCAGCTCTAGCCCCTCCTACGAGCAGTACTTC. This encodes CASSSSPSYEQYF.

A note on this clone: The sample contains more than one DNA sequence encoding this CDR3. This CDR3 reads CASSHHRVSYNSPLHF. The CDR3 bases are TGCGCCAGCAGTCACCACAGGGTCTCCTATAATTCACCCCTCCACTTT. This sequence joins TRBV23-1 and TRBJ1-6; TRBD1 might be the D (6 bases). TRBV23-1 is placed among ORFs of uncertain function. V lost 3 bases and J 0 bases, leaving 9 bases between the germline ends. The CDR3 consists of 16 residues.

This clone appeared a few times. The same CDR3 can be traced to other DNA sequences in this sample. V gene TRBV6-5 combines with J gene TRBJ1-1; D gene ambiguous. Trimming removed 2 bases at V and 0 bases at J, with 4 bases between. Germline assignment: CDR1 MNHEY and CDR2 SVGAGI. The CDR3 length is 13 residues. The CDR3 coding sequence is TGTGCCAGCAGTTACAGCTTGAACACTGAAGCTTTCTTT. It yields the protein CASSYSLNTEAFF.

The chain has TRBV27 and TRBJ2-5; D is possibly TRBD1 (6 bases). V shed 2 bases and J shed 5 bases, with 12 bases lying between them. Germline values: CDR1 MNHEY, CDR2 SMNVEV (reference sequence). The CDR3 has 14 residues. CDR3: CASSLGWGQETQYF. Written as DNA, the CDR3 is TGTGCCAGCAGTTTAGGATGGGGGCAGGAGACCCAGTACTTC.